This T cell receptor beta chain was profiled in a study of regulatory T cells in long-lasting Graves disease. Findings and caveats of the study: Examination was confined to peripheral blood, excluding thyroid tissue. For persistent Graves' patients, TCR diversity was lower than for newly diagnosed ones. Persistent disease preferred TRBV28, TRBJ1-2 and TRBJ2-5.

Time point specified: persistent/refractory GD, antithyroid drugs over 5 years with positive TRAb. PBMC-extracted RNA yielded the TCR library. This clonotype has at least ten counts. Its antigen is as yet unknown. Through Arm-PCR of CDR3 regions and iRepertoire HTBI primers, TCR beta libraries were built. TCRdb passed the multiplex PCR reads through MiXCR, listing each CDR3 protein once. The data contain hundreds of thousands of distinct CDR3 sequences, under 25% of them singletons. Trimming shortened V by 5 bases and J by 2 bases, and 10 bases separated the two germline ends. The CDR3 totals 14 residues.

This chain uses TRBV12-3 or TRBV12-4 with TRBJ1-5; D is unresolved. This receptor was taken from a female donor with Graves disease. This specimen consisted of peripheral blood mononuclear cells (PBMCs), obtained when the disease was refractory, from a patient treated with antithyroid drugs. The CDR3 sequence: CASSPRRGNQPQHF. In DNA, the CDR3 is TGTGCCAGCAGTCCCCGGCGGGGCAATCAGCCCCAGCATTTT.